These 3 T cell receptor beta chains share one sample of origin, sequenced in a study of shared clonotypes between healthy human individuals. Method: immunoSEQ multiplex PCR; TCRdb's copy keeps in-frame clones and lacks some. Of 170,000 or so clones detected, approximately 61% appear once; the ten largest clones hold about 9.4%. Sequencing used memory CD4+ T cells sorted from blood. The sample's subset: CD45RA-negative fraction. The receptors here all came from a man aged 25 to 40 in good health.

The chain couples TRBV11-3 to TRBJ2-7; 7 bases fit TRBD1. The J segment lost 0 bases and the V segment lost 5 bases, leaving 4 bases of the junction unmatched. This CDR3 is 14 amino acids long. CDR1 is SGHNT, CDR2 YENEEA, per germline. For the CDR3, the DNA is TGTGCCAGCAGCCTCCGGGACAGCTCCTACGAGCAGTACTTC. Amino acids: CASSLRDSSYEQYF.

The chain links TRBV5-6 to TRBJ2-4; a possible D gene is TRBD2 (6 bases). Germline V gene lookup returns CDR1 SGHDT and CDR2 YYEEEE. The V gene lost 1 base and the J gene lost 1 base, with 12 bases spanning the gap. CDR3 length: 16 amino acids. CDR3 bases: TGTGCCAGCAGCTTGTGGAGGGGTTGGGCCAAAAACATTCAGTACTTC. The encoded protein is CASSLWRGWAKNIQYF.

DNA of the CDR3: TGTGCCAGCAGCTTGGGACTGACGACCTCTTACGAGCAGTACTTC. This gives the protein CASSLGLTTSYEQYF. The rearrangement joins TRBV5-6 to TRBJ2-7; no definite D call. Trimming shortened V by 0 bases and J by 4 bases, and 14 bases separated the two germline ends. Germline CDR1 reads SGHDT; CDR2 reads YYEEEE. There are 15 residues in the CDR3.